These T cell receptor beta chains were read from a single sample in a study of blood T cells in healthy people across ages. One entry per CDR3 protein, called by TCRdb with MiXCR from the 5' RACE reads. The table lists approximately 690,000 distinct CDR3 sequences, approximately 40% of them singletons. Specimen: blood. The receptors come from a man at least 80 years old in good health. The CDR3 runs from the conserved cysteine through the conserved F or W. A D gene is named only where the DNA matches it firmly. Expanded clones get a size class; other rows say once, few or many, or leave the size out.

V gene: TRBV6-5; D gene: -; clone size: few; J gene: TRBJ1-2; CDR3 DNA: TGTGCCAGCAGTTACTCAAGCAGGGACGGCTACACCTTC; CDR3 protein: CASSYSSRDGYTF
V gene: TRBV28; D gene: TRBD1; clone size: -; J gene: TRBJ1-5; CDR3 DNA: TGTGCCAGCAGCCGGACAGGGGGTTTTGATCAGCCCCAGCATTTT; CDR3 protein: CASSRTGGFDQPQHF
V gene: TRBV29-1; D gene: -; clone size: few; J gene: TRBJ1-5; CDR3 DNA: TGCAGCGCCACTCAGGGTCCCAATCAGCCCCAGCATTTT; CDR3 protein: CSATQGPNQPQHF
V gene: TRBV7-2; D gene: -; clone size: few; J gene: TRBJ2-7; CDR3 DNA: TGTGCCAGCAGCTTAGCGCTGGGGGAGCAGTACTTC; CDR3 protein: CASSLALGEQYF
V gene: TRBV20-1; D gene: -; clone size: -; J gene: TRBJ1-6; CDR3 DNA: TGCAGTGCTTATCACAGTACTGGTAGGAGTTCACCCCTCCACTTT; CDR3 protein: CSAYHSTGRSSPLHF
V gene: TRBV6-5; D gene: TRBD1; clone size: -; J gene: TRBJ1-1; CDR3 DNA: TGCGCCAGCAGTTACCCCTCCGGGACAGGGGGCAGGACTGAAGCTTTCTTT; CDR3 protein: CASSYPSGTGGRTEAFF
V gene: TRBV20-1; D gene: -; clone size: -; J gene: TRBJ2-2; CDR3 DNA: TGCAGTGTTGTGGGTAACACCGGGGAGCTGTTTTTT; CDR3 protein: CSVVGNTGELFF
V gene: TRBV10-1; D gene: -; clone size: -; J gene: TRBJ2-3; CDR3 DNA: TGCGCCAGCAGTGTGTCGATGTCTCCAGCCACAGATACGCAGTATTTT; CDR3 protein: CASSVSMSPATDTQYF
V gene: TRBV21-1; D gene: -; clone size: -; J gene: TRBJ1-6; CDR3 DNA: TGTGCCAGCAGCCCACGTGGGAGGGACGATTCACCCCTCCACTTT; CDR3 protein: CASSPRGRDDSPLHF
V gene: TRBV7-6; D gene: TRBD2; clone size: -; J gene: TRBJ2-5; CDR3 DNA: TGTGCCAGCAGCTTAGCTCTAGCGGGGGTAGAGACCCAGTACTTC; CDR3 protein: CASSLALAGVETQYF
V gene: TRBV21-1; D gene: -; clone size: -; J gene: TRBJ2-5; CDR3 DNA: TGTGCCAGCAGCCAAAGGGCGTTGGGGGAGGGCCAAGAGACCCAGTACTTC; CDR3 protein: CASSQRALGEGQETQYF
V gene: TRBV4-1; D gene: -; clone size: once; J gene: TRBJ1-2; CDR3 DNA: TGCGCCAGCAGCCAAGAAAATTCTAACTATGGCTACACCTTC; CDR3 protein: CASSQENSNYGYTF
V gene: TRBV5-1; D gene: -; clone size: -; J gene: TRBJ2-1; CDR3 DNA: TGCGCCAGCAGCCCTACCACGGGGGCCAACAATGAGCAGTTCTTC; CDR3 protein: CASSPTTGANNEQFF
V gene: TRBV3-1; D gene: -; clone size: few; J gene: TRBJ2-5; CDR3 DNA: TGTGCCAGCAGCCCCCGCAGGGGCCAAGAGACCCAGTACTTC; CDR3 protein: CASSPRRGQETQYF
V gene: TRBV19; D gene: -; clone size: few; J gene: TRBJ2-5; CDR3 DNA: TGTGCCAGTAGTATAGCGGAAGGAAAAGAGACCCAGTACTTC; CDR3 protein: CASSIAEGKETQYF
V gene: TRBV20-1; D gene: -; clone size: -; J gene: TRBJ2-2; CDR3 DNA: TGCAGTGCTAAAGATGGCACTCGTAGCACCGGGGAGCTGTTTTTT; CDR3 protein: CSAKDGTRSTGELFF
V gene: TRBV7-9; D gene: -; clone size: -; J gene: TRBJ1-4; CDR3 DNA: TGTGCCAGCAGCCAGGACACGGAAAAATGGAAACTGTTTTTT; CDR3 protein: CASSQDTEKWKLFF
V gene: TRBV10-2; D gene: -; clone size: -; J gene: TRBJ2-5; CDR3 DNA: TGCGCCACCCAGGGGGACTACCAGCAAGAGACCCAGTACTTC; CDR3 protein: CATQGDYQQETQYF
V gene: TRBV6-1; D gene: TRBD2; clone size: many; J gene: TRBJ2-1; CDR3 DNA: TGTGCCAGCAGTGTGTTTCTAGCGGGATCGGTTGAGCAGTTCTTC; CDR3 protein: CASSVFLAGSVEQFF
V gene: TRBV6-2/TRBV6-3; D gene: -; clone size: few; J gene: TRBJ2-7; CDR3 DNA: TGTGCCAGCAGGCGTTCAGGGACCAACTACGAGCAGTACTTC; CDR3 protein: CASRRSGTNYEQYF
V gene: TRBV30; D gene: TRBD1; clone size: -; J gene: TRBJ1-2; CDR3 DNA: TGTGCCTGGAGTGTACTACAGGGGACGAACTATGGCTACACCTTC; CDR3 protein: CAWSVLQGTNYGYTF
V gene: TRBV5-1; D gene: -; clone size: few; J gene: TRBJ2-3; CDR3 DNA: TGCGCCAGCAGCTTGGGTGGGGGCTCACCCCCTAGCACAGATACGCAGTATTTT; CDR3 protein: CASSLGGGSPPSTDTQYF
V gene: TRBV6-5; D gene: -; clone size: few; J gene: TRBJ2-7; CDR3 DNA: TGTGCCAGCAGTTACTCCGGGCCCGAGCGTGGCGAGCAGTACTTC; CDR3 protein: CASSYSGPERGEQYF
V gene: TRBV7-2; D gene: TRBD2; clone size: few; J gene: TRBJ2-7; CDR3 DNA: TGTGCCAGCAGCGGCCGCCGAGCGGGGGACGTTCCCGCCTACGAGCAGTACTTC; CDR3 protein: CASSGRRAGDVPAYEQYF
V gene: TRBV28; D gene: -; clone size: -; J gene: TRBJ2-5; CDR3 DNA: TGTGCCAGCAGTAACATACTTATGGAGACCCAGTACTTC; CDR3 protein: CASSNILMETQYF
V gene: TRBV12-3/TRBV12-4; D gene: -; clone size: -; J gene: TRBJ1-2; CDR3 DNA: TGTGCCAGCAGTGTAAGAGGGTACGATGGCTACACCTTC; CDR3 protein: CASSVRGYDGYTF